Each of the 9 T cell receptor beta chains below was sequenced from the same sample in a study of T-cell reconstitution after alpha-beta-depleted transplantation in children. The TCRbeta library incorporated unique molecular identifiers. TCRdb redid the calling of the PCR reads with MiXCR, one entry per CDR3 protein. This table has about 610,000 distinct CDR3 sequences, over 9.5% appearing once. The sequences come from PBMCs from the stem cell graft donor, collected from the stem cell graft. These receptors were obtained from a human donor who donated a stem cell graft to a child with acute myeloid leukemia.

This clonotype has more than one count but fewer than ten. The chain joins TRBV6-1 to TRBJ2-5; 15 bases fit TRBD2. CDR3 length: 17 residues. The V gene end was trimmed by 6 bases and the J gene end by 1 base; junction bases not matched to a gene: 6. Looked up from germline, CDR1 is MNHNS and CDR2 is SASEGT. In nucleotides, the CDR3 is TGTGCCAGCAGATCCGGGACTAGCGGGAGGATCCAAGAGACCCAGTACTTC. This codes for CASRSGTSGRIQETQYF.

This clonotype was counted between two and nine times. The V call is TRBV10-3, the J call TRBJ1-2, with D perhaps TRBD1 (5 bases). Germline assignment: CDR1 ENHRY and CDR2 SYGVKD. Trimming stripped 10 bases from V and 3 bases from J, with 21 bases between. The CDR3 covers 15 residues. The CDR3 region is CATRGRLEYYYGYTF. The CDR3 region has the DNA TGTGCCACCCGGGGCAGGTTGGAATACTACTATGGCTACACCTTC.

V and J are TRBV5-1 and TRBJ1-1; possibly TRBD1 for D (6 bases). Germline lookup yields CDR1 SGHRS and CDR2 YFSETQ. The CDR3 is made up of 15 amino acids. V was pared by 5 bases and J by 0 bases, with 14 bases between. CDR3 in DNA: TGCGCCAGCAGGGACAGACCCTCAATGAACACTGAAGCTTTCTTT. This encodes CASRDRPSMNTEAFF.

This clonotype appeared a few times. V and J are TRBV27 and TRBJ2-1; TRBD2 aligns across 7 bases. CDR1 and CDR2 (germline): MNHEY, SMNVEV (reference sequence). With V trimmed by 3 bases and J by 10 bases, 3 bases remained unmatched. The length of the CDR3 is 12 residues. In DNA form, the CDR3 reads TGTGCCAGCAGTTTTTTGGGGGGGGAGCAGTTCTTC. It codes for CASSFLGGEQFF.

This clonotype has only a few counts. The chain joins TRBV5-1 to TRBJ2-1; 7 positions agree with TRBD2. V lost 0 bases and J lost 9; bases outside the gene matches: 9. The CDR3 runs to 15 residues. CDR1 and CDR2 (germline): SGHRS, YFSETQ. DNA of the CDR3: TGCGCCAGCAGCTTGGATTCCAGCGGGACTGGTGAGCAGTTCTTC. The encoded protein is CASSLDSSGTGEQFF.

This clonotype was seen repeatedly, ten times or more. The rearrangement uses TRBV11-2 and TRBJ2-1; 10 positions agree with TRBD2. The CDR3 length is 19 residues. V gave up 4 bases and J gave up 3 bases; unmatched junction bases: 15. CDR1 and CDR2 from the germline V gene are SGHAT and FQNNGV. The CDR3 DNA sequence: TGTGCCAGCAGCTCGTCCGGGACTAGCGAGACCTGGAACTACAATGAGCAGTTCTTC. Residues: CASSSSGTSETWNYNEQFF.

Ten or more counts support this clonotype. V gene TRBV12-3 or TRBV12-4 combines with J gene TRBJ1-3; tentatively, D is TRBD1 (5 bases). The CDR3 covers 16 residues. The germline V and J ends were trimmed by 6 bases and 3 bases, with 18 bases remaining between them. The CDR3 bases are TGTGCCAGCAGCCCCCTGATGACAGCGTTTGGAAACACCATATATTTT. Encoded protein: CASSPLMTAFGNTIYF.

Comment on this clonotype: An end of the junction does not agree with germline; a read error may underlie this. CDR3 bases: TGTGCCAGCGGAGGCAGATCCCAAGAGACCCAGTGCTTC. As protein: CASGGRSQETQCF. This chain uses TRBV12-3 or TRBV12-4 with TRBJ2-5, with D possibly TRBD2 on 5 matching bases. The length of the CDR3 is 13 residues.

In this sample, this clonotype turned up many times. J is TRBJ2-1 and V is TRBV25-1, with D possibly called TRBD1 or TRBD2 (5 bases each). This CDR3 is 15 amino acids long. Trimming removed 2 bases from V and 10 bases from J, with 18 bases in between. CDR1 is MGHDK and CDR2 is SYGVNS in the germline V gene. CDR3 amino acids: CASSEPRGAWNEQFF. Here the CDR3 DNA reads TGTGCCAGCAGTGAACCCCGAGGGGCCTGGAACGAGCAGTTCTTC.